This T cell receptor beta chain was obtained from a study of cytomegalovirus exposure and HLA in healthy donors. Study summary: Clustering assigned 81% of the roughly 430 genotyped donors to the Caucasian-associated ancestry cluster. Study-wide points: Analysis was carried out at a later point, and it linked a missense DCLRE1C variant to TCR beta V- and J-gene trimming. Within an earlier analysis, most TCR beta V segments proved productive either about 87% or about 30% of the time.

The CDR3 has 13 residues. The V end was cut by 4 bases, the J end by 5 bases, with 10 bases between. The germline gives CDR1 SGHRS, CDR2 YFSETQ. This clone was found a few times. The antigen remains undetermined. PCR amplification relied on 60 Vbeta primers (plus 13 Jbeta primers). TCRdb's copy holds only in-frame clones and misses some; the assay was immunoSEQ multiplex PCR. The sample shows around 150,000 clones, 75% to 80% of them seen only once. The TCR comes from a man aged 50 or older in good health and CMV-seropositive. The sample consisted of PBMCs. The chain links TRBV5-1 to TRBJ2-1, with D perhaps TRBD1 (5 bases). The CDR3 sequence: CASSPDSHNEQFF. CDR3 nucleotide sequence: TGCGCCAGCAGCCCTGACAGTCACAATGAGCAGTTCTTC.